This record covers a single TCR beta chain. Its antigen is unknown. PCR employed 60 Vbeta and 13 Jbeta primers. This table comes from immunoSEQ multiplex PCR, and its TCRdb copy is limited to in-frame clones, with some not included. Of some 120,000 clones listed, around 84% are singletons. This sample is drawn from a study of cytomegalovirus exposure and HLA in healthy donors. Study-wide context: Early on, a data release was issued that held roughly 80 million unique TCRs from HLA-typed donors.

Study-wide results and limits: TCR beta sequences reportedly predicted the HLA-A and HLA-B alleles of most subjects accurately. Investigators reported 150 to 200 TCR beta chains as tied to cytomegalovirus.

Germline CDR1 and CDR2: SGHTA and FQGTGA. V was clipped by 6 bases and J by 4 bases, with 15 bases between them. The CDR3 is made up of 15 amino acids. This TCR was sampled from a man aged 18 to 29 in good health and CMV-seronegative. The sequenced sample was PBMCs. The chain is built from TRBV7-3 and TRBJ2-2, with D tentatively TRBD2 (6 bases). The CDR3: CASRLKEGTTGELFF. DNA for the CDR3: TGTGCCAGCAGACTCAAGGAGGGAACCACCGGGGAGCTGTTTTTT.